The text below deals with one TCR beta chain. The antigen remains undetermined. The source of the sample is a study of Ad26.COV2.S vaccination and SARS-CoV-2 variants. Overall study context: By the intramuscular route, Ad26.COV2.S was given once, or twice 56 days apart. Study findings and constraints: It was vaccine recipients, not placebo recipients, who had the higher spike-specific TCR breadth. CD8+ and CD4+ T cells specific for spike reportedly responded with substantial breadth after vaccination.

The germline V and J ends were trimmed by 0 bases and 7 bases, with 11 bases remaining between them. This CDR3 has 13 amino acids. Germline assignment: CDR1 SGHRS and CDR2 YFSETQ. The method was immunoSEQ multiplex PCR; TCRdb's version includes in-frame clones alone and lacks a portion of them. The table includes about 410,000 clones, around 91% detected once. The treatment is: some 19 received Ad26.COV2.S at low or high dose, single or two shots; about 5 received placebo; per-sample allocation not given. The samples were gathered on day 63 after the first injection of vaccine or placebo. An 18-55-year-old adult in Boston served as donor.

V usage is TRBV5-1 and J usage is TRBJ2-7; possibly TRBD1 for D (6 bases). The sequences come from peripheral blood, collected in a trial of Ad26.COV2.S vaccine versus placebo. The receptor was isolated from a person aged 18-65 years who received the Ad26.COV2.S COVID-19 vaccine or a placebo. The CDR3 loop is CASSLGEQGEQYF. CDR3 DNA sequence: TGCGCCAGCAGCTTGGGGGAACAGGGAGAGCAGTACTTC.